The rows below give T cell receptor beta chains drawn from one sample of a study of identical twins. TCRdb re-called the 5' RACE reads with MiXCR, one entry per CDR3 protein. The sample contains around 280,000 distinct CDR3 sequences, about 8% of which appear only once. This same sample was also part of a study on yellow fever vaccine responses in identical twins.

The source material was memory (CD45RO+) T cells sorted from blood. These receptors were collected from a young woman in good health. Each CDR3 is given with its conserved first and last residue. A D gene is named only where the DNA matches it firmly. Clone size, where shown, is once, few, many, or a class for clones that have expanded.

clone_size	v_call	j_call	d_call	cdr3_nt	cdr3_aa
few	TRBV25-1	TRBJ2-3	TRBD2	TGTGCCAGCAGTGGTCCCAGACTAGCGGGTAGCACAGATACGCAGTATTTT	CASSGPRLAGSTDTQYF
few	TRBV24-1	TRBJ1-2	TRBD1	TGTGCCACCAGTGACGCCTACGGGACAGGGGCTGACTATGGCTACACCTTC	CATSDAYGTGADYGYTF
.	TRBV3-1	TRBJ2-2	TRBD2	TGTGCCACCACCAAGCTAGCGGCGGGCACCGGGGAGCTGTTTTTT	CATTKLAAGTGELFF
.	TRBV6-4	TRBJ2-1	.	TGTGCCAGCAGTGACTCGAGGTCTTACAATGAGCAGTTCTTC	CASSDSRSYNEQFF
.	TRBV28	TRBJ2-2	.	TGTGCCAGCAGTTTAATACCCGGATCCCTGACGGGGGAGCTGTTTTTT	CASSLIPGSLTGELFF
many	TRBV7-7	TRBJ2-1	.	TGTGCCAGCAGCCCCGGTGAAGGGAGTGTCAATGAGCAGTTCTTC	CASSPGEGSVNEQFF
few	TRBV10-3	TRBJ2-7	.	TGTGCCATCAGTGAGGGCGCGGGCCTGTCCTACGAGCAGTACTTC	CAISEGAGLSYEQYF
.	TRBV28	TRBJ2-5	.	TGTGCCAGCAGTTTTTTTGTCAGACAAGAGACCCAGTACTTC	CASSFFVRQETQYF
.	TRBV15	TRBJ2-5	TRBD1	TGTGCCACCAGGCGGGACAGGGGGGGTGAGACCCAGTACTTC	CATRRDRGGETQYF
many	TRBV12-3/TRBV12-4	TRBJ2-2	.	TGTGCCAGCAGTCTTCAGGGGTATGCCGGGGAGCTGTTTTTT	CASSLQGYAGELFF